The 28 T cell receptor beta chains below all came from one sample that was sequenced in a study of shared clonotypes between healthy human individuals. Measured with immunoSEQ multiplex PCR; TCRdb has only the in-frame clones, and not every one. The top ten hold 0.13% of the sample, which has around 2,000,000 clones, roughly 94% seen once. What was sequenced was naive CD4+ T cells sorted from blood. The subset here: CD45RA+ positively selected. These receptors all come from a man younger than 35 in good health.

This chain uses TRBV29-1 with TRBJ2-3, with 9 nucleotides matching TRBD2. Germline CDR1 SQVTM, CDR2 ANQGSEA. V lost 6 bases and J lost 5; bases outside the gene matches: 12. This CDR3 comprises 15 residues. The CDR3 reads CSVREVAGVVDTQYF. CDR3 nucleotide sequence: TGCAGCGTCCGGGAGGTAGCGGGAGTTGTAGATACGCAGTATTTT.

The rearrangement joins TRBV18 to TRBJ1-6; TRBD1 is a possible D gene (5 bases). Trimming stripped 0 bases from V and 5 bases from J, with 14 bases between. The CDR3 is made up of 17 amino acids. Germline values: CDR1 KGHSH, CDR2 LQKENI. Here the CDR3 reads CASSPPGLAGNNSPLHF. CDR3 sequence (DNA): TGTGCCAGCTCACCACCGGGGTTGGCAGGGAATAATTCACCCCTCCACTTT.

This clone was seen only once. At one of its ends the junction is not consistent with the germline gene, which may arise from a read error. This CDR3 is also generated by other DNA sequences in the sample. This CDR3 reads CASSLDRGPYEQYF. The DNA of the CDR3 is TGTGCCAGCAGTTTGGACAGGGGTCCCTACGAGCAGTACTTC. The rearrangement uses TRBV5-4 and TRBJ2-7, with 9 nucleotides matching TRBD1. Germline lookup yields CDR1 SGHNT and CDR2 YYREEE (reference sequence). The length of the CDR3 is 14 residues.

The V call is TRBV2, the J call TRBJ1-4; D gene ambiguous. The CDR3 is 15 residues long. Per the germline V gene, CDR1 is SNHLY and CDR2 is FYNNEI. Between the trimmed V and J ends, which lost 1 base and 3 bases, there was a span of 9 bases. CDR3 sequence (DNA): TGTGCCAGCAGTGAAGGCGGGCTTCCTAATGAAAAACTGTTTTTT. Protein: CASSEGGLPNEKLFF.

The V and J genes are TRBV9 and TRBJ2-1, with 10 bases fitting TRBD2. Germline values: CDR1 SGDLS, CDR2 YYNGEE. The ends lost 3 bases at V and 3 bases at J; junction bases unmatched: 3. The length of the CDR3 is 15 residues. The DNA of the CDR3 is TGTGCCAGCAGCGCTACTAGCGGGGACTACAATGAGCAGTTCTTC. Amino acids: CASSATSGDYNEQFF.

The V gene is TRBV7-9, the J gene TRBJ1-2, with D unclear. Trimming cost V 4 bases and J 7 bases, with 19 bases left between them. This CDR3 comprises 15 residues. CDR1 is SEHNR, CDR2 FQNEAQ, per germline (reference sequence). CDR3 nucleotides: TGTGCCAGCAGCTCTGGACGGCCAGATGGGCGTGGCTACACCTTC. Translation gives CASSSGRPDGRGYTF.

This clone is a singleton in its sample. The chain joins TRBV4-3 to TRBJ1-2; TRBD1 might be the D (6 bases). Germline V gene lookup returns CDR1 LGHNA and CDR2 YSLEER. CDR3 length equals 16 residues. V lost 0 bases to trimming and J lost 0 bases, with 11 bases between them. The CDR3 sequence is CASSQDRTETNYGYTF. CDR3 bases: TGCGCCAGCAGCCAAGATCGGACAGAGACTAACTATGGCTACACCTTC.

This rearrangement joins TRBV29-1 to TRBJ2-3; a weak D match, TRBD1 (6 bases). From germline, CDR1 is SQVTM and CDR2 ANQGSEA. Trimming removed 3 bases at V and 1 base at J, with 8 bases between. This CDR3 has 13 residues. This CDR3 is CSVDRQGTDTQYF. CDR3 DNA sequence: TGCAGCGTTGACCGACAGGGCACAGATACGCAGTATTTT.

In regard to this clone: Other DNA variants within this sample encode the same CDR3. The chain employs TRBV10-3 and TRBJ2-7; TRBD2 agrees at 7 bases. This CDR3 has 11 amino acids. CDR1 is ENHRY, CDR2 SYGVKD, per germline. V shed 3 bases and J 7 bases; nucleotides not matched to a gene: 0. In DNA form, the CDR3 reads TGTGCCATCAGTGACGGGGGGGAGCAGTACTTC. This gives the protein CAISDGGEQYF.

J is TRBJ2-1 and V is TRBV10-3, with TRBD1 matching over 9 bases. There are 18 residues in the CDR3. V dropped 2 bases and J dropped 9; count of bases not matched to a gene: 17. Germline values: CDR1 ENHRY, CDR2 SYGVKD. The CDR3 protein is CAISEGGIIGTGRSEQFF. CDR3 DNA sequence: TGTGCCATCAGTGAGGGAGGAATTATCGGGACAGGGCGTTCTGAGCAGTTCTTC.

This chain links TRBV7-2 with TRBJ1-1, with 7 bases identical to TRBD1. V lost 8 bases and J lost 3; bases outside the gene matches: 9. Germline V CDR1 and CDR2: SGHTA, FQGNSA. The CDR3 length is 14 residues. The CDR3 loop reads CASAGPGGDTEAFF. The CDR3 DNA reads as TGTGCCAGCGCAGGGCCAGGGGGGGACACTGAAGCTTTCTTT.

This chain connects TRBV7-2 to TRBJ2-3, with D possibly matching TRBD2 (5 bases). The CDR3 is 14 amino acids. With 1 base removed from V and 6 bases from J, the gap between germline ends came to 11 bases. The germline V gene encodes CDR1 SGHTA and CDR2 FQGNSA. The CDR3 loop is CASSLGLPRDTQYF. CDR3 sequence (DNA): TGTGCCAGCAGCTTAGGACTACCTCGGGATACGCAGTATTTT.

The gene calls are TRBV7-8 and TRBJ2-1, with 7 bases aligning to TRBD2. This CDR3 is built from 13 residues. V lost 4 bases and J lost 8; bases outside the gene matches: 5. Germline values: CDR1 SGHVS, CDR2 FQNEAQ. In DNA, the CDR3 is TGTGCCAGCAGCTGGGCGGGGGACTATGAGCAGTTCTTC. It yields the protein CASSWAGDYEQFF. Combining the CDR3 with reference TRBV7-8 and TRBJ2-1 gives the whole variable domain GAGVSQSPRYKVAKRGQDVALRCDPISGHVSLFWYQQALGQGPEFLTYFQNEAQLDKSGLPSDRFFAERPEGSVSTLKIQRTQQEDSAVYLCASSWAGDYEQFFGPGTRLTVL.

The rearrangement uses TRBV28 and TRBJ1-6, with unresolved D. The CDR3 loop spans 15 amino acids. CDR1 is MDHEN and CDR2 is SYDVKM in the germline V gene. Trimming removed 5 bases from V and 5 bases from J, with 13 bases in between. CDR3 region: CASSTPAGDNSPLHF. CDR3 coding DNA: TGTGCCAGCAGTACCCCCGCCGGGGATAATTCACCCCTCCACTTT.

The CDR3 loop reads CASSPLGQGPGYTF. The CDR3 nucleotides are TGTGCCAGCTCACCACTCGGACAGGGGCCTGGCTACACCTTC. The chain has TRBV18 and TRBJ1-2, with TRBD1 matching over 9 bases. With V trimmed by 1 base and J by 7 bases, 4 bases remained unmatched. Germline CDR1 and CDR2: KGHSH and LQKENI. The CDR3 is 14 residues long.

This clone was found once. This sequence joins TRBV18 and TRBJ2-7; the D gene is possibly TRBD1 (7 bases). The germline CDR1 and CDR2 sequences are KGHSH and LQKENI. V lost 3 bases and J 5 bases, leaving 17 bases between the germline ends. The CDR3 loop spans 15 amino acids. Written as DNA, the CDR3 is TGTGCCAGCTCACCGAAGGAGGGGGCTATGAACGAGCAGTACTTC. This encodes CASSPKEGAMNEQYF.

This clone was seen once. Other DNA sequences from this sample encode an identical CDR3 as well. The rearrangement uses TRBV19 and TRBJ2-5, with no clear D. The end of the DNA aligns better with TRBJ2-7, so the J call may be wrong. The length of the CDR3 is 14 residues. CDR1 LNHDA and CDR2 SQIVND come from the germline V gene (reference sequence). The CDR3, as DNA: TGTGCCAGCAGGCCGAACTCAGATTCCTACGAGCAGTACTTC. Translated: CASRPNSDSYEQYF.

The V and J genes are TRBV18 and TRBJ1-1, with D possibly TRBD1 on 5 matching bases. This CDR3 is 16 amino acids long. Germline V gene sequence: CDR1 KGHSH, CDR2 LQKENI. V lost 2 bases, J lost 3 bases, and 16 bases lay in between. The DNA of the CDR3 is TGTGCCAGCTCACCATTGCCGGGGCACGGATACACTGAAGCTTTCTTT. Its translation is CASSPLPGHGYTEAFF.

A single count supports this clone. The chain couples TRBV6-5 to TRBJ2-7; 8 bases fit TRBD1. Germline lookup yields CDR1 MNHEY and CDR2 SVGAGI. Losses at the gene ends were 1 base for V and 6 bases for J; bases not matched to a gene: 2. The CDR3 is made up of 13 amino acids. The CDR3 reads CASSYLTGGEQYF. CDR3 sequence (DNA): TGTGCCAGCAGTTACTTAACAGGGGGCGAGCAGTACTTC.

This chain connects TRBV6-1 to TRBJ1-2; D is unclear. Germline V gene sequence: CDR1 MNHNS, CDR2 SASEGT. This CDR3 spans 9 amino acids. The ends were cut back, 9 bases at V and 3 bases at J, with 2 bases in the middle. The DNA of the CDR3 is TGTGCCAGTTACTATGGCTACACCTTC. This sequence encodes CASYYGYTF.

This sequence joins TRBV27 and TRBJ2-2; weak D call: TRBD1 (6 bases). Trimming removed 3 bases at V and 2 bases at J, with 10 bases between. CDR1 MNHEY and CDR2 SMNVEV come from the germline V gene (reference sequence). This CDR3 comprises 15 residues. The CDR3 reads CASSFWGRNTGELFF. CDR3 in DNA: TGTGCCAGCAGTTTCTGGGGGCGAAACACCGGGGAGCTGTTTTTT.

The rearrangement uses TRBV5-1 and TRBJ1-1, with TRBD1 matching 11 bases. In germline, CDR1 is SGHRS, CDR2 YFSETQ. Losses at the gene ends were 4 bases for V and 11 bases for J; bases not matched to a gene: 7. The length of the CDR3 is 13 residues. The CDR3 DNA is TGCGCCAGCAGCGCAGGGACAGGGGGTGAGGCTTTCTTT. Translation gives CASSAGTGGEAFF.

This clone was seen only once. The chain employs TRBV6-1 and TRBJ2-1; 9 nucleotides agree with TRBD2. CDR3 length: 15 residues. Germline CDR1 and CDR2: MNHNS and SASEGT. Germline trimming cut 2 bases from V and 9 bases from J; bases unmatched to any gene: 8. The CDR3 nucleotides read TGTGCCAGCAGTGAATTGTCTAGCGGGGTCGGTGAGCAGTTCTTC. Translating gives CASSELSSGVGEQFF.

This chain joins TRBV5-6 and TRBJ1-4; tentative D call: TRBD1 (6 bases). This CDR3 comprises 15 residues. Trimming removed 4 bases at V and 4 bases at J, with 14 bases between. Germline-derived CDR1 and CDR2 are SGHDT and YYEEEE. The CDR3 protein is CASSRRQDFNEKLFF. The CDR3 coding sequence is TGTGCCAGCAGCCGGCGACAGGATTTTAATGAAAAACTGTTTTTT.

The chain recombines TRBV7-8 with TRBJ2-3, with a tentative D call TRBD2 (6 bases). Per germline, CDR1 SGHVS and CDR2 FQNEAQ. CDR3 length: 15 residues. V lost 5 bases to trimming and J lost 1 base, with 13 bases between them. DNA of the CDR3: TGTGCCAGCAGCACCAGACTAGGCGGCACAGATACGCAGTATTTT. It codes for CASSTRLGGTDTQYF.

This clone has just one count. This chain joins TRBV11-2 and TRBJ2-7, with D possibly being TRBD2 (5 bases). Germline loops: CDR1 SGHAT, CDR2 FQNNGV. The CDR3 is made up of 15 amino acids. Trimming pared 5 bases from V and 7 bases from J, leaving 21 bases between. CDR3 sequence: CASSPPETKPGEQYF. CDR3 nucleotide sequence: TGTGCCAGCAGCCCCCCCGAGACTAAACCTGGGGAGCAGTACTTC.

The V call is TRBV18, the J call TRBJ2-2, with 8 bases fitting TRBD2. Trimming took 3 bases from V and 2 from J; bases not matched to a gene: 8. The CDR3 length is 17 residues. Germline CDR1 KGHSH, CDR2 LQKENI. The CDR3: CASSPKTSGPNTGELFF. As DNA, the CDR3 is TGTGCCAGCTCACCTAAAACTAGCGGCCCAAACACCGGGGAGCTGTTTTTT.

This chain joins TRBV15 and TRBJ2-5, with 10 nucleotides matching TRBD1. CDR3 size: 14 residues. V was pared by 9 bases and J by 2 bases, with 6 bases of the junction left unmatched. Per the germline V gene, CDR1 is LNHNV and CDR2 is YYDKDF (reference sequence). The CDR3 region is CATRPGQGQETQYF. In DNA, the CDR3 is TGTGCCACTAGGCCGGGACAGGGGCAAGAGACCCAGTACTTC.